This T cell receptor (beta chain) was captured by sequencing in a study of blood T cell repertoires in COVID-19. Study as a whole: The analysed material was cDNA or gDNA that came from T cells, B-cell-depleted T cells, or PBMCs.

Germline lookup yields CDR1 KGHSH and CDR2 LQKENI. V gave up 11 bases and J gave up 8 bases; unmatched junction bases: 16. The CDR3 extends over 15 amino acids. Clones were read by immunoSEQ multiplex PCR, and TCRdb kept only the in-frame ones, dropping some. The repertoire holds about 250,000 clones, with approximately 82% as singletons. Specimen: peripheral blood. The chain carries TRBV18 and TRBJ2-1; 9 nucleotides align to TRBD1. The source is a man aged 40-50 years with active or convalescent COVID-19. The CDR3 DNA reads TGTGCCTGCAGCGAATCCGGGACAGGGATCGATGAGCAGTTCTTC. It encodes CACSESGTGIDEQFF.